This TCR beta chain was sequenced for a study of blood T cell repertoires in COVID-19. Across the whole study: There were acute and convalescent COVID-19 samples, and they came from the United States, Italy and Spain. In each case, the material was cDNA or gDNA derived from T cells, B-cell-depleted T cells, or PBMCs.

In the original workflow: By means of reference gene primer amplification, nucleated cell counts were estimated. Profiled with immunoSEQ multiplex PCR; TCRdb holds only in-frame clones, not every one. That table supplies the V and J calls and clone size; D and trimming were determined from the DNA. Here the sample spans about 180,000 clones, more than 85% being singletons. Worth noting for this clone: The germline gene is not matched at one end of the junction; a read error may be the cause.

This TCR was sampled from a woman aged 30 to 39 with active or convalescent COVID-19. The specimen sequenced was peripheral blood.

In DNA form, the CDR3 reads TGTGTCAGCAGTCAAGGTCGCAGGGCAAACTATGGCTACACCTTC. It specifies CVSSQGRRANYGYTF. The chain employs TRBV11-2 and TRBJ1-2, with a tentative D call TRBD1 (5 bases). Per germline, CDR1 SGHAT and CDR2 FQNNGV. The CDR3 runs 15 residues.